Here is one TCR beta chain with its context. Its antigen is still unknown. One end of the junction does not line up with germline, which may come from a read error. The data derive from a study of T cell repertoires in cytomegalovirus infection. Study in general: In public TCR beta signatures, there were indications of both CMV infection and matching HLA type.

TCRdb independently ran MiXCR on the reads; one entry per CDR3 protein. The sample includes about 920,000 distinct CDR3 sequences, about a third seen only once; the top ten take roughly 13%. The CDR3 is 14 residues long. Germline assignment: CDR1 SGHVT and CDR2 SQSDAQ. Source: cultured CD8+ T cells from PBMCs, taken from culture after CMV antigen stimulation. This clonotype originated in a human donor in good health (CMV status not recorded). Some clones in this sample may be carry-over from other donors' samples. The chain links TRBV7-4 to TRBJ2-3, with TRBD2 matching over 10 bases. This CDR3 is CASSPPGRAGGQSF. The CDR3 nucleotides are TGTGCCAGCAGCCCCCCCGGTCGAGCGGGGGGGCAATCTTTT.